A single sample gave rise to the 15 T cell receptor delta chains below, sequenced in a study of Vδ1+ human thymocytes. Their antigen targets remain unknown. The template was reverse-transcribed extracted RNA. CDR3 amplicons came from multiplex PCR with pooled V-gene forward and constant-region reverse primers. TCRdb reanalysed the multiplex PCR reads with CATT. The data contain about 27,000 delta-chain clones, approximately 30% of them singletons. Notes on the study in general: Thymic TRG and TRD repertoires appeared highly polyclonal.

Input material: Vdelta1+ gamma-delta thymocytes from the thymus. Subset indicated: FACS-sorted CD3+ TCRalphabeta- TCRVdelta1+ TCRVdelta2- thymocytes. The receptor source for this set is a boy less than two years old who had congenital heart surgery.

The V gene is TRDV1, the J gene TRDJ1; no clear D. The germline gives CDR1 TSWWSYY, CDR2 QGS. The CDR3 totals 19 residues. Trimming pared 0 bases from V and 0 bases from J, leaving 20 bases between. Written as DNA, the CDR3 is TGTGCTCTTGGGGAACTTTTACCCGCTGCTGCGGAGTACACCGATAAACTCATCTTT. Translating gives CALGELLPAAAEYTDKLIF.

This clone is medium-sized within its sample. Other DNA sequences from this sample encode an identical CDR3 as well. The chain joins TRDV1 to TRDJ1; no clear D gene. Germline assignment: CDR1 TSWWSYY and CDR2 QGS. The V and J ends lost 0 bases and 8 bases respectively, with 10 bases between them. This CDR3 comprises 13 residues. In nucleotides, the CDR3 is TGTGCTCTTGGGGAACTTTATTTGACAAAACTCATCTTT. Translating gives CALGELYLTKLIF.

A remark on this clone: A much larger clonotype is one base distant, so this may be a read error. This chain connects TRDV1 to TRDJ1; 9 bases map to TRDD3. The junction had 23 bases not matched to a gene; V was cut back by 3 bases and J by 0 bases. Germline-derived CDR1 and CDR2 are TSWWSYY and QGS. The CDR3 length is 22 residues. The CDR3 DNA is TGTGCTCTTGGGGAGATCGTGGCCTTAGACCTTTTCCCTGGGGGATACACCGATAAACTCATCTTT. Protein product: CALGEIVALDLFPGGYTDKLIF.

The genes are TRDV1 and TRDJ1; 13 positions match TRDD3. There are 23 residues in the CDR3. The junction had 26 bases not matched to a gene; V was cut back by 4 bases and J by 3 bases. Germline-derived CDR1 and CDR2 are TSWWSYY and QGS. In nucleotides, the CDR3 is TGTGCTCTTGGGGGAATCTTCCCACGATTAAACTGGGGGATACGCTTCGGAGCCGATAAACTCATCTTT. It yields the protein CALGGIFPRLNWGIRFGADKLIF.

Only a few counts were recorded for this clone. The chain has TRDV1 and TRDJ1; TRDD3 might be the D (5 bases). The CDR3 is 14 amino acids. CDR1 and CDR2 from the germline V gene are TSWWSYY and QGS. Between the trimmed V and J ends, which lost 2 bases and 3 bases, there was a span of 10 bases. CDR3 protein: CALGERYYADKLIF. In DNA form, the CDR3 reads TGTGCTCTTGGGGAAAGATACTACGCCGATAAACTCATCTTT.

The rearrangement joins TRDV1 to TRDJ1; the match to TRDD3 covers 8 bases. The CDR3 extends over 19 amino acids. V trimming: 2 bases; J trimming: 6 bases; junction bases outside the gene matches: 20. Germline V gene sequence: CDR1 TSWWSYY, CDR2 QGS. The CDR3 region is CALGEVVRWGDKESHKLIF. In DNA form, the CDR3 reads TGTGCTCTTGGGGAAGTAGTCCGCTGGGGGGATAAGGAGAGCCATAAACTCATCTTT.

This chain connects TRDV1 to TRDJ1; 9 positions match TRDD3. V was pared by 2 bases and J by 0 bases, with 19 bases of the junction left unmatched. This CDR3 comprises 21 residues. CDR1 and CDR2 from the germline V gene are TSWWSYY and QGS. The CDR3 loop reads CALGEYSHVLGETGDTDKLIF. CDR3 DNA sequence: TGTGCTCTTGGGGAATATTCCCACGTACTGGGGGAGACGGGGGACACCGATAAACTCATCTTT.

V usage is TRDV1 and J usage is TRDJ1, with 8 bases fitting TRDD3. V gave up 2 bases and J gave up 4 bases; unmatched junction bases: 15. The V gene's germline CDR1 is TSWWSYY and CDR2 QGS. CDR3 length equals 18 residues. CDR3 region: CALGEIVAPVGDGDKLIF. As DNA, the CDR3 is TGTGCTCTTGGGGAAATAGTGGCCCCCGTGGGGGATGGCGATAAACTCATCTTT.

This clone is medium-sized by share. The V gene is TRDV2, the J gene TRDJ1; TRDD3 matches at 10 bases. Germline CDR1 GEAIGNYY, CDR2 EKD. The CDR3 consists of 22 residues. Trimming removed 3 bases from V and 0 bases from J; junction bases left unmatched: 24. The DNA for the CDR3 is TGTGCCTGTGACTCCGGTGGTACGTTTGGCCGGCGGGGGGATACGTACACCGATAAACTCATCTTT. Translation: CACDSGGTFGRRGDTYTDKLIF.

With regard to this clone: One end of the junction is discordant with germline, which a read error may explain. V and J are TRDV1 and TRDJ1; D is perhaps TRDD3 (6 bases). Per the germline V gene, CDR1 is TSWWSYY and CDR2 is QGS. The CDR3 extends over 18 amino acids. CDR3 in amino acids: CALGLLRSLGVGTGKLIF. The CDR3, as DNA: TGTGCTCTTGGGCTACTACGTTCGTTGGGGGTGGGCACCGGTAAACTCATCTTT.

By sample fraction, this clone is medium-sized. The same CDR3 arises from other DNA sequences in this sample as well. The V gene is TRDV1, the J gene TRDJ1, with TRDD3 identical over 9 bases. J gave up 1 base and V 5 bases, and 17 bases lay outside the gene matches. Germline V lookup: CDR1 TSWWSYY, CDR2 QGS. This CDR3 contains 19 residues. The CDR3 coding sequence is TGTGCTCTTGGGACCCCGCGGCCCGGCTACTGGGGGAGCACCGATAAACTCATCTTT. It encodes CALGTPRPGYWGSTDKLIF.

This clone is categorized as medium-sized. The chain is built from TRDV2 and TRDJ3, with D tentatively TRDD3 (5 bases). The CDR3 sequence is 18 residues long. Germline CDR1 and CDR2: GEAIGNYY and EKD. V was shortened by 4 bases and J by 0 bases, with 15 bases between the two germline ends. The DNA of the CDR3 is TGTGCCTGTGAAGAGGGGGCCCCGAGCTCCTGGGACACCCGACAGATGTTTTTC. Its translation is CACEEGAPSSWDTRQMFF.

Comments on this clone: The sample contains more than one DNA sequence encoding this CDR3. The chain recombines TRDV1 with TRDJ1; TRDD3 matches at 7 bases. Germline lookup yields CDR1 TSWWSYY and CDR2 QGS. Trimming at V came to 3 bases and at J to 7 bases, leaving 20 bases not matched to a gene. The CDR3 sequence is 18 residues long. CDR3 coding DNA: TGTGCTCTTGGGGAGCTCCCCCTACTTAGTGAGGATACGCGTAAACTCATCTTT. Residues: CALGELPLLSEDTRKLIF.

This clone was counted only a few times. The chain couples TRDV1 to TRDJ1; TRDD3 agrees at 13 bases. The CDR3 is 24 amino acids. Germline V gene sequence: CDR1 TSWWSYY, CDR2 QGS. V gave up 0 bases and J gave up 3 bases; unmatched junction bases: 25. CDR3 DNA: TGTGCTCTTGGGGAACTATGTCCGGCCTTCCCCATTGCTACTGGGGGATACGCGGCCGATAAACTCATCTTT. It yields the protein CALGELCPAFPIATGGYAADKLIF.

The chain couples TRDV1 to TRDJ1; 12 bases fit TRDD3. CDR1 TSWWSYY and CDR2 QGS come from the germline V gene. The CDR3 has 24 amino acids. Germline trimming cut 2 bases from V and 3 bases from J; bases unmatched to any gene: 28. The CDR3 nucleotides read TGTGCTCTTGGGGAAGTAATCGACCTTCCGACATACCTGGGGGATACGAGGGGTGCCGATAAACTCATCTTT. Translation: CALGEVIDLPTYLGDTRGADKLIF.